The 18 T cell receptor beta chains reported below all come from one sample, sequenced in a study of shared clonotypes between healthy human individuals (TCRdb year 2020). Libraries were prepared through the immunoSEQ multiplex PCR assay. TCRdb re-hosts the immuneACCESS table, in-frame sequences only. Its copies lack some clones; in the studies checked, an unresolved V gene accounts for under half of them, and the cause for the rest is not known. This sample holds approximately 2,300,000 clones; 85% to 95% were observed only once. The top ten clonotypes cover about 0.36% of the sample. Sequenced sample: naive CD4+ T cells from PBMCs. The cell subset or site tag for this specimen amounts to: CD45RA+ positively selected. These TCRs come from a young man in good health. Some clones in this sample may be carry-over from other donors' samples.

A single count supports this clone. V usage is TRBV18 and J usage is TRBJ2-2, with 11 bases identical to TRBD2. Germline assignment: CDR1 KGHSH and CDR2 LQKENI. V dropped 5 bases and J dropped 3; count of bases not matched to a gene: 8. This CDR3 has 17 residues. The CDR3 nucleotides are TGTGCCAGCTCATTTACGGGGACTAGCGGATACACCGGGGAGCTGTTTTTT. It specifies CASSFTGTSGYTGELFF.

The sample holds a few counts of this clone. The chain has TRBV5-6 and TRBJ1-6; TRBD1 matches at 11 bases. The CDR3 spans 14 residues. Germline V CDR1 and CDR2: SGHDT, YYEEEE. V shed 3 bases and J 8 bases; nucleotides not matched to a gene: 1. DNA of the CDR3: TGTGCCAGCAGCTGGGGACAGGGGGATTCACCCCTCCACTTT. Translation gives CASSWGQGDSPLHF.

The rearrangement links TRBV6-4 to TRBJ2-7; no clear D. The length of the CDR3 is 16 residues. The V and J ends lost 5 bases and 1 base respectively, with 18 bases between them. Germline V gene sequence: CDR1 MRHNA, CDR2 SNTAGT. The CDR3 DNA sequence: TGTGCCAGCAGTCCACCCAGGCTCCGGCGATCCTACGAGCAGTACTTC. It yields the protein CASSPPRLRRSYEQYF.

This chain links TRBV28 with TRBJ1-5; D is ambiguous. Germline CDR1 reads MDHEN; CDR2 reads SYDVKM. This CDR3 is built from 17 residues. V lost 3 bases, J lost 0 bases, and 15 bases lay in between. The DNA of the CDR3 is TGTGCCAGCAGTTTTCCAAGGACCGGGAATAGCAATCAGCCCCAGCATTTT. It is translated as CASSFPRTGNSNQPQHF.

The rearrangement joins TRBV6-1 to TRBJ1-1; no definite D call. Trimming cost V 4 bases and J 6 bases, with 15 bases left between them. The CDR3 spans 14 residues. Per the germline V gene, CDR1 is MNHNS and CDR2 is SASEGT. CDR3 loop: CASSGWSDVSEAFF. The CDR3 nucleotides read TGTGCCAGCAGTGGTTGGAGTGACGTCTCTGAAGCTTTCTTT.

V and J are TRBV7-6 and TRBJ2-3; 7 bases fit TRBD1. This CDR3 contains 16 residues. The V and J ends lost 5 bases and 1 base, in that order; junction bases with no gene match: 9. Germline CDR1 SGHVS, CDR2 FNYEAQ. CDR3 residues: CASSIDRAGRTDTQYF. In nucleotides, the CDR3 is TGTGCCAGCAGCATCGACAGGGCAGGGCGCACAGATACGCAGTATTTT.

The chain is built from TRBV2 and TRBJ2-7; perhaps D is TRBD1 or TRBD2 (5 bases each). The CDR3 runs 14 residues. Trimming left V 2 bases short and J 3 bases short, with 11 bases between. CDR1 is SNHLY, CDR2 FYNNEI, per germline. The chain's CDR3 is CASSERLGVYEQYF. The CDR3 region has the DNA TGTGCCAGCAGTGAAAGGTTGGGGGTCTACGAGCAGTACTTC.

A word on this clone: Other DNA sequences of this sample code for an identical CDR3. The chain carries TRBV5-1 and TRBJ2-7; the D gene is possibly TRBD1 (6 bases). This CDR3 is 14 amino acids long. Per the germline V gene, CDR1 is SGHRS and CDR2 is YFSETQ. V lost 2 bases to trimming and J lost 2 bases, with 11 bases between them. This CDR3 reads CASSLSGTPYEQYF. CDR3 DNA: TGCGCCAGCAGCTTATCCGGGACACCCTACGAGCAGTACTTC.

The CDR3 protein is CASSLITAEEQYF. As DNA, the CDR3 is TGTGCCAGCAGCTTAATTACGGCGGAAGAGCAGTACTTC. This chain uses TRBV7-8 with TRBJ2-7; no clear D. The CDR3 is 13 amino acids. V shed 2 bases and J shed 7 bases, with 12 bases lying between them. The germline CDR1 and CDR2 sequences are SGHVS and FQNEAQ.

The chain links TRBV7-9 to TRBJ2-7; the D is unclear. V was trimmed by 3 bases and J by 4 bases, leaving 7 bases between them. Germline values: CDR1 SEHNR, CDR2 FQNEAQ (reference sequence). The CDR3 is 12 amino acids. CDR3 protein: CASSLFHYEQYF. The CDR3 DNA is TGTGCCAGCAGCTTGTTCCATTACGAGCAGTACTTC.

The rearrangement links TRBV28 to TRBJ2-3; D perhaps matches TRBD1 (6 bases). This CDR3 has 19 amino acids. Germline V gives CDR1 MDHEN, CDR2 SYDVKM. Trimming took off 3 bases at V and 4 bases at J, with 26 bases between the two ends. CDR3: CASSFRQALPREVPDTQYF. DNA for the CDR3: TGTGCCAGCAGTTTCCGACAGGCCCTACCACGGGAAGTTCCAGATACGCAGTATTTT.

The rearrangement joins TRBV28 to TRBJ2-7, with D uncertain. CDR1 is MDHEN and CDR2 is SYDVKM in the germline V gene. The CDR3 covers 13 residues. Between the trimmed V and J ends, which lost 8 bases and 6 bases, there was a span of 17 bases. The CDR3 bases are TGTGCCAGCCGCCCACCCGGCCCCTTCGAGCAGTACTTC. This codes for CASRPPGPFEQYF.

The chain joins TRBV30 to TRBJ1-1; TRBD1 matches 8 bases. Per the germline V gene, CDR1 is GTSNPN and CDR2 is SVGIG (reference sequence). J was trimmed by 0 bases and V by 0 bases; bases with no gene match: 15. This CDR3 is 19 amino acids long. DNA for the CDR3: TGTGCCTGGAGTGTACGTCGGACAGGGTCCGTTTCGGTGAACACTGAAGCTTTCTTT. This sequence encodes CAWSVRRTGSVSVNTEAFF.

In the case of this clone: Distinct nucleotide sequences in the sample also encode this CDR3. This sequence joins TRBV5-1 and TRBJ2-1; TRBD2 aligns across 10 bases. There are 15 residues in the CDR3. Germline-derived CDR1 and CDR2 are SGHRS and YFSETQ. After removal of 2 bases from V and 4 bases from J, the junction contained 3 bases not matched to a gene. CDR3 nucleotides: TGCGCCAGCAGCTTACTGACTAGCGGGTACAATGAGCAGTTCTTC. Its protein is CASSLLTSGYNEQFF.

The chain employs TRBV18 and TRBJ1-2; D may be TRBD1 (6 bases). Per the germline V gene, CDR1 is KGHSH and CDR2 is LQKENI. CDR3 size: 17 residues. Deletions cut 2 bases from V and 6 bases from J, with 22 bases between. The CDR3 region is CASSPSRPGAVYNGYTF. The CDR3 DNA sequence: TGTGCCAGCTCACCATCCAGGCCAGGGGCAGTTTACAATGGCTACACCTTC.

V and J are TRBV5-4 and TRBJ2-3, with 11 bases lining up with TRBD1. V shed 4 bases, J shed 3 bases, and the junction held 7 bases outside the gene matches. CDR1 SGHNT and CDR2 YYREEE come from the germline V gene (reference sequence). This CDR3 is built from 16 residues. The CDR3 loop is CASSQIGTGGTDTQYF. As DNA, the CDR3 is TGTGCCAGCAGCCAGATCGGGACAGGGGGAACAGATACGCAGTATTTT.

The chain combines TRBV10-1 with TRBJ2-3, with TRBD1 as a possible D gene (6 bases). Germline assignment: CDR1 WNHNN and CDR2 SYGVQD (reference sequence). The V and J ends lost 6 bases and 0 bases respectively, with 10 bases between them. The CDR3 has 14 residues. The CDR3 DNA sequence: TGCGCCAGCAGCCCAGGGGATAGCACAGATACGCAGTATTTT. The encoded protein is CASSPGDSTDTQYF.

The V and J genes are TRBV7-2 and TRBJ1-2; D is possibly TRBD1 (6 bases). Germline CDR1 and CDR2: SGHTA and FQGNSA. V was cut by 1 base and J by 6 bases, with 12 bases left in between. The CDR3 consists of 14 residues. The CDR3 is CASSLDWGADGYTF. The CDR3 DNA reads TGTGCCAGCAGCTTAGATTGGGGGGCGGATGGCTACACCTTC. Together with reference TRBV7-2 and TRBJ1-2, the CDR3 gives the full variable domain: GAGVSQSPSNKVTEKGKDVELRCDPISGHTALYWYRQSLGQGLEFLIYFQGNSAPDKSGLPSDRFSAERTGGSVSTLTIQRTQQEDSAVYLCASSLDWGADGYTFGSGTRLTVV.